Shown below are 21 T cell receptor beta chains from a single sample sequenced in a study of cytomegalovirus exposure and HLA in healthy donors. The PCR had 60 Vbeta and 13 Jbeta primers. This table comes from immunoSEQ multiplex PCR, and its TCRdb copy is limited to in-frame clones, with some not included. Seen here are 200,000 to 250,000 clones, over 60% observed once, and the top ten hold 0.63%. The material sequenced was PBMCs. These receptors were taken from a man aged 18 to 29 in good health and CMV-seronegative.

This chain connects TRBV18 to TRBJ2-7; D may be TRBD2 (6 bases). V was trimmed by 3 bases and J by 3 bases, leaving 9 bases between them. CDR1 and CDR2 from the germline V gene are KGHSH and LQKENI. CDR3 length: 13 residues. The CDR3: CASSPGLSYEQYF. CDR3 DNA sequence: TGTGCCAGCTCACCGGGACTCAGCTACGAGCAGTACTTC.

V usage is TRBV4-1 and J usage is TRBJ2-7; 8 nucleotides line up with TRBD2. The V gene end was trimmed by 4 bases and the J gene end by 2 bases; junction bases not matched to a gene: 7. This CDR3 has 15 amino acids. From germline, CDR1 is MGHRA and CDR2 YSYEKL. The CDR3 is CASSLTGGGAYEQYF. The CDR3 region has the DNA TGCGCCAGCAGCCTAACGGGAGGGGGGGCCTACGAGCAGTACTTC.

V and J are TRBV5-1 and TRBJ2-3; 8 positions agree with TRBD2. The germline V gene encodes CDR1 SGHRS and CDR2 YFSETQ. Trimming cost V 3 bases and J 2 bases; bases outside gene matches: 5. The CDR3 extends over 15 amino acids. The DNA of the CDR3 is TGCGCCAGCAGCTGGTCGGGACTAGACACAGATACGCAGTATTTT. It yields the protein CASSWSGLDTDTQYF.

The chain employs TRBV6-1 and TRBJ2-1; TRBD2 is a possible D gene (5 bases). CDR3 length equals 12 residues. Per the germline V gene, CDR1 is MNHNS and CDR2 is SASEGT. V was pared by 5 bases and J by 10 bases, with 12 bases between. The CDR3 region is CASSPVGSEQFF. CDR3 coding DNA: TGTGCCAGCAGTCCCGTAGGGAGCGAGCAGTTCTTC.

The V gene is TRBV27, the J gene TRBJ1-5; D is possibly TRBD1 (5 bases). From germline, CDR1 is MNHEY and CDR2 SMNVEV (reference sequence). CDR3 length: 14 residues. Trimming stripped 6 bases from V and 2 bases from J, with 11 bases between. The DNA of the CDR3 is TGTGCCAGCAGGAAAGGGGTCGGCAATCAGCCCCAGCATTTT. Residues: CASRKGVGNQPQHF.

This rearrangement joins TRBV5-6 to TRBJ1-6, with D perhaps TRBD1 (5 bases). Trimming stripped 5 bases from V and 10 bases from J, with 25 bases between. The CDR3 is 17 residues long. The germline V gene has CDR1 SGHDT and CDR2 YYEEEE. The CDR3 nucleotides read TGTGCCAGCAGTTCCCCGTGGGGCCCCACGTCGACCTCACCCCTCCACTTT. Translating it yields CASSSPWGPTSTSPLHF.

The chain carries TRBV19 and TRBJ1-5; the D gene is possibly TRBD1 (6 bases). The length of the CDR3 is 13 residues. Trimming removed 6 bases at V and 7 bases at J, with 13 bases between. Germline loops: CDR1 LNHDA, CDR2 SQIVND (reference sequence). CDR3 residues: CASSAGAGQPQHF. DNA for the CDR3: TGTGCCAGTAGCGCGGGGGCTGGACAGCCCCAGCATTTT.

In this sample, this clone turned up once. The chain joins TRBV6-1 to TRBJ2-1; no reliable D call. V was trimmed by 7 bases and J by 0 bases, leaving 7 bases between them. CDR3 length: 13 residues. CDR1 MNHNS and CDR2 SASEGT come from the germline V gene. The CDR3 DNA follows: TGTGCCAGCAACTTCGACTCCTACAATGAGCAGTTCTTC. Translating it yields CASNFDSYNEQFF.

The V and J genes are TRBV18 and TRBJ1-1, with D tentatively TRBD1 (5 bases). CDR1 is KGHSH, CDR2 LQKENI, per germline. Deletions cut 1 base from V and 2 bases from J, with 14 bases between. CDR3 size: 16 residues. The CDR3 region is CASSPRLPTENTEAFF. CDR3 in DNA: TGTGCCAGCTCACCACGCCTCCCGACAGAAAACACTGAAGCTTTCTTT.

The chain has TRBV19 and TRBJ2-7, with D possibly being TRBD2 (5 bases). This CDR3 contains 13 residues. CDR1 and CDR2 (germline): LNHDA, SQIVND (reference sequence). Trimming cost V 6 bases and J 1 base, with 10 bases left between them. CDR3 region: CASRARGSYEQYF. The CDR3 DNA reads as TGTGCCAGTAGGGCCCGGGGTTCCTACGAGCAGTACTTC.

The chain couples TRBV27 to TRBJ2-3; TRBD2 aligns across 8 bases. The J segment lost 5 bases and the V segment lost 3 bases, leaving 7 bases of the junction unmatched. The CDR3 runs to 15 residues. Germline V gives CDR1 MNHEY, CDR2 SMNVEV (reference sequence). CDR3 region: CASSFSYLAGDTQYF. CDR3 nucleotides: TGTGCCAGCAGTTTTTCGTACCTAGCGGGAGATACGCAGTATTTT.

This clone was detected only a few times. The chain has TRBV19 and TRBJ2-3; D unresolved. The CDR3 sequence is 14 residues long. The germline V gene encodes CDR1 LNHDA and CDR2 SQIVND (reference sequence). V lost 5 bases and J 0 bases, leaving 9 bases between the germline ends. This CDR3 is CASSPTPSTDTQYF. The CDR3, as DNA: TGTGCCAGTAGTCCTACCCCTAGCACAGATACGCAGTATTTT.

J is TRBJ2-1 and V is TRBV30, with D possibly TRBD1 on 6 matching bases. The length of the CDR3 is 15 residues. Per the germline V gene, CDR1 is GTSNPN and CDR2 is SVGIG (reference sequence). Trimming stripped 2 bases from V and 5 bases from J, with 16 bases between. This CDR3 reads CAWSQRGSIHNEQFF. CDR3 DNA sequence: TGTGCCTGGAGTCAGAGGGGGAGTATCCACAATGAGCAGTTCTTC.

The CDR3 nucleotides are TGTGCCAGCAGCCAAGGTCTATATAACTATGGCTACACCTTC. It encodes CASSQGLYNYGYTF. This rearrangement joins TRBV14 to TRBJ1-2; D not certain. Trimming took off 1 base at V and 1 base at J, with 7 bases between the two ends. The CDR3 loop spans 14 amino acids. CDR1 SGHDN and CDR2 FVKESK come from the germline V gene.

The CDR3 nucleotides read TGCGCCAGCAGCTTTTCGAGGGGCACAGATACGCAGTATTTT. It translates to CASSFSRGTDTQYF. V and J are TRBV5-1 and TRBJ2-3, with a possible D match to TRBD2 (5 bases). The germline gives CDR1 SGHRS, CDR2 YFSETQ. This CDR3 is 14 amino acids long. Trimming removed 2 bases at V and 1 base at J, with 8 bases between.

V and J are TRBV30 and TRBJ2-7; 14 bases are shared with TRBD2. This CDR3 comprises 17 residues. The V and J ends lost 0 bases and 4 bases, in that order; junction bases with no gene match: 8. CDR1 is GTSNPN and CDR2 is SVGIG in the germline V gene (reference sequence). The CDR3 protein is CAWSVTSGREGEYEQYF. The CDR3 nucleotides are TGTGCCTGGAGTGTGACTAGCGGGAGGGAGGGAGAGTACGAGCAGTACTTC.

The DNA for the CDR3 is TGCGCCAGCAGCTTAGTTGAGAGCACAGATACGCAGTATTTT. It yields the protein CASSLVESTDTQYF. V and J are TRBV5-1 and TRBJ2-3, with unresolved D. The V end lost 2 bases, the J end lost 0 bases, and 7 bases lay between the germline ends. This CDR3 is built from 14 residues. The germline CDR1 and CDR2 sequences are SGHRS and YFSETQ.

The sample holds one count of this clone. This chain links TRBV6-5 with TRBJ1-1, with D possibly being TRBD1 (5 bases). Germline V gene data show CDR1 as MNHEY and CDR2 as SVGAGI. V lost 5 bases to trimming and J lost 4 bases, with 17 bases between them. This CDR3 region has 15 residues. The CDR3 DNA follows: TGTGCCAGCAGTCGTATTGACAGTTTATTCACTGAAGCTTTCTTT. Amino acids: CASSRIDSLFTEAFF.

This rearrangement joins TRBV4-1 to TRBJ2-7, with 10 bases lining up with TRBD2. This CDR3 has 17 residues. The germline CDR1 and CDR2 sequences are MGHRA and YSYEKL. Trimming took 1 base from V and 0 from J; bases not matched to a gene: 6. The CDR3 sequence: CASSQGHSGRVSYEQYF. CDR3 nucleotides: TGCGCCAGCAGCCAAGGTCACAGCGGGAGGGTCTCCTACGAGCAGTACTTC.

This clone appeared once. The gene calls are TRBV19 and TRBJ2-7, with 8 nucleotides matching TRBD1. Germline V gene data show CDR1 as LNHDA and CDR2 as SQIVND (reference sequence). The CDR3 is 15 residues long. Trimming took 5 bases from V and 2 from J; bases not matched to a gene: 8. CDR3 loop: CASSPRTGTPYEQYF. CDR3 nucleotides: TGTGCCAGTAGTCCTCGGACAGGGACCCCCTACGAGCAGTACTTC. Together with reference TRBV19 and TRBJ2-7, the CDR3 gives the full variable domain: DGGITQSPKYLFRKEGQNVTLSCEQNLNHDAMYWYRQDPGQGLRLIYYSQIVNDFQKGDIAEGYSVSREKKESFPLTVTSAQKNPTAFYLCASSPRTGTPYEQYFGPGTRLTVT.

The genes are TRBV5-1 and TRBJ2-3; 7 nucleotides agree with TRBD2. Trimming removed 0 bases from V and 3 bases from J; junction bases left unmatched: 4. The germline V gene encodes CDR1 SGHRS and CDR2 YFSETQ. The CDR3 length is 15 residues. DNA of the CDR3: TGCGCCAGCAGCTTGGTAGGCGGGAGTACAGATACGCAGTATTTT. Translating it yields CASSLVGGSTDTQYF.